The 27 T cell receptor beta chains listed next were all sequenced from one sample in a study of blood T cell repertoires in COVID-19. The method was immunoSEQ multiplex PCR; TCRdb's version includes in-frame clones alone and lacks a portion of them. The table records 300,000 to 400,000 clones, over 75% of them present only once. The sample consisted of PBMCs or T cells enriched from blood (not recorded which). These receptors all come from a woman aged 25 to 39 with acute COVID-19.

In DNA, the CDR3 is TGTGCCAGCAGCTCGTACCTAGGGGGTGGTCAGCCCCAGCATTTT. Its protein is CASSSYLGGGQPQHF. V is TRBV7-2 and J is TRBJ1-5; D possibly corresponds to TRBD1 (6 bases). CDR3 length: 15 amino acids. Germline assignment: CDR1 SGHTA and CDR2 FQGNSA. Trimming cost V 4 bases and J 6 bases, with 16 bases left between them.

This clone was counted once. The chain couples TRBV21-1 to TRBJ2-7; the D call in the table, TRBD1, was not verified against the DNA. TRBV21-1 is given as a pseudogene. The CDR3 extends over 15 amino acids. Here the CDR3 reads CASRQSRDRLYEQYF. DNA for the CDR3: TGTGCCAGCAGGCAGTCCCGGGACAGACTTTACGAGCAGTACTTC.

For this clone: Other DNA sequences in the same sample also yield this CDR3. The rearrangement joins TRBV9 to TRBJ1-2, with D tentatively TRBD1 (5 bases). This CDR3 contains 14 residues. Germline V lookup: CDR1 SGDLS, CDR2 YYNGEE. The ends were cut back, 0 bases at V and 3 bases at J, with 9 bases in the middle. CDR3 in DNA: TGTGCCAGCAGCGTAGGTGGCAGGGACTATGGCTACACCTTC. Amino acid sequence: CASSVGGRDYGYTF.

The sample holds a few counts of this clone. Additional DNA sequences in this sample encode the identical CDR3. The rearrangement joins TRBV6-5 to TRBJ1-5; tentative D call: TRBD1 (5 bases). The CDR3 runs to 13 residues. Trimming left V 0 bases short and J 7 bases short, with 7 bases between. Germline CDR1 MNHEY, CDR2 SVGAGI. The CDR3 loop is CASSYSRGQPQHF. The CDR3, as DNA: TGTGCCAGCAGTTACTCTAGGGGCCAGCCCCAGCATTTT.

The J gene is TRBJ1-1, the V gene TRBV9; D gene ambiguous. This CDR3 spans 13 amino acids. V shed 9 bases and J shed 1 base, with 13 bases lying between them. The germline V gene has CDR1 SGDLS and CDR2 YYNGEE. The CDR3 DNA sequence: TGTGCCACCGAAACCGCGGGGAACACTGAAGCTTTCTTT. This translates into CATETAGNTEAFF.

This clone appeared a single time. The rearrangement joins TRBV4-1 to TRBJ1-4; perhaps TRBD1 as D (5 bases). Trimming took 1 base from V and 4 from J, leaving 10 bases between them. Germline lookup yields CDR1 MGHRA and CDR2 YSYEKL. This CDR3 has 15 amino acids. The CDR3 bases are TGCGCCAGCAGCCAAGGGTGGCAGGGTAATGAAAAACTGTTTTTT. Protein sequence: CASSQGWQGNEKLFF.

This clone was detected a few times. The J gene is TRBJ1-1, the V gene TRBV7-3; no reliable D call. CDR3 size: 14 residues. The germline CDR1 and CDR2 sequences are SGHTA and FQGTGA. Trimming stripped 0 bases from V and 5 bases from J, with 10 bases between. CDR3 protein: CASSLTPVRTEAFF. DNA of the CDR3: TGTGCCAGCAGCTTAACTCCGGTACGGACTGAAGCTTTCTTT.

This chain links TRBV4-1 with TRBJ1-6, with 8 bases identical to TRBD1. The ends lost 2 bases at V and 9 bases at J; junction bases unmatched: 12. Germline CDR1 reads MGHRA; CDR2 reads YSYEKL. The CDR3 has 17 residues. CDR3 region: CASSQILGQGNGSPLHF. The CDR3 DNA sequence: TGCGCCAGCAGCCAAATCCTCGGACAGGGTAATGGTTCACCCCTCCACTTT.

The chain employs TRBV7-7 and TRBJ2-5, with 8 bases identical to TRBD2. Germline trimming cut 4 bases from V and 1 base from J; bases unmatched to any gene: 5. The germline CDR1 and CDR2 sequences are SSHAT and FNYEAQ (reference sequence). This CDR3 region has 15 residues. CDR3 DNA: TGTGCCAGCAGCTCCCGGGGGGGAATCCAAGAGACCCAGTACTTC. This translates into CASSSRGGIQETQYF. Using reference TRBV7-7 and TRBJ2-5 for the parts outside the CDR3, the full variable domain is GAGVSQSPRYKVTKRGQDVTLRCDPISSHATLYWYQQALGQGPEFLTYFNYEAQPDKSGLPSDRFSAERPEGSISTLTIQRTEQRDSAMYRCASSSRGGIQETQYFGPGTRLLVL.

The chain combines TRBV5-1 with TRBJ2-1; D remains ambiguous. The V gene lost 3 bases and the J gene lost 8 bases, with 12 bases spanning the gap. This CDR3 contains 13 residues. Germline assignment: CDR1 SGHRS and CDR2 YFSETQ. The CDR3 sequence: CASSYYPQHEQFF. The CDR3 bases are TGCGCCAGCAGCTACTACCCTCAGCATGAGCAGTTCTTC.

This chain uses TRBV2 with TRBJ2-1; D remains unclear. Trimming took off 1 base at V and 4 bases at J, with 8 bases between the two ends. The CDR3 covers 14 residues. CDR1 and CDR2 from the germline V gene are SNHLY and FYNNEI. CDR3 amino acids: CASSEVALYNEQFF. In DNA, the CDR3 is TGTGCCAGCAGTGAAGTAGCCCTGTACAATGAGCAGTTCTTC. Supplemented by reference TRBV2 and TRBJ2-1, the full variable domain reads EPEVTQTPSHQVTQMGQEVILRCVPISNHLYFYWYRQILGQKVEFLVSFYNNEISEKSEIFDDQFSVERPDGSNFTLKIRSTKLEDSAMYFCASSEVALYNEQFFGPGTRLTVL.

CDR3 protein: CAISGLAGGPGTDTQYF. The DNA of the CDR3 is TGTGCCATCAGTGGGCTAGCGGGGGGGCCAGGCACAGATACGCAGTATTTT. The chain is built from TRBV10-3 and TRBJ2-3, with 12 bases fitting TRBD2. CDR1 and CDR2 from the germline V gene are ENHRY and SYGVKD. Unmatched junction bases numbered 6, after V lost 4 bases and J lost 1 base. The CDR3 contains 17 residues.

The J gene is TRBJ1-1, the V gene TRBV5-6; tentatively, D is TRBD1 (6 bases). Per germline, CDR1 SGHDT and CDR2 YYEEEE. CDR3 length: 12 residues. With 2 bases removed from V and 6 bases from J, the gap between germline ends came to 8 bases. DNA for the CDR3: TGTGCCAGCAGCTTCTCAGGGGCTGAAGCTTTCTTT. It yields the protein CASSFSGAEAFF.

The CDR3: CASSNRSHYNEQFF. In DNA, the CDR3 is TGCGCCAGCAGCAACAGGAGCCACTACAATGAGCAGTTCTTC. V gene TRBV10-1 combines with J gene TRBJ2-1; a weak D match, TRBD1 (5 bases). Germline CDR1 is WNHNN and CDR2 is SYGVQD (reference sequence). V was pared by 6 bases and J by 3 bases, with 12 bases between. The CDR3 covers 14 residues.

The genes are TRBV4-3 and TRBJ1-2, with D uncertain. This CDR3 has 14 residues. The germline gives CDR1 LGHNA, CDR2 YSLEER. With 0 bases removed from V and 6 bases from J, the gap between germline ends came to 11 bases. The CDR3 nucleotides are TGCGCCAGCAGCCAAGACGCAGGTTTGAATGGCTACACCTTC. Its translation is CASSQDAGLNGYTF.

This sequence joins TRBV28 and TRBJ2-3; 14 positions match TRBD2. Germline loops: CDR1 MDHEN, CDR2 SYDVKM. CDR3 length: 16 amino acids. V trimming: 4 bases; J trimming: 6 bases; junction bases outside the gene matches: 6. CDR3 residues: CASSWGLAGDFDTQYF. The CDR3 nucleotides are TGTGCCAGCAGTTGGGGACTAGCGGGGGATTTTGATACGCAGTATTTT.

This clone appeared a few times. V usage is TRBV2 and J usage is TRBJ1-2, with TRBD1 as a possible D gene (6 bases). The CDR3 has 17 residues. Trimming stripped 8 bases from V and 1 base from J, with 23 bases between. Per the germline V gene, CDR1 is SNHLY and CDR2 is FYNNEI. The CDR3 loop reads CASSLKDRGYFNYGYTF. CDR3 DNA: TGTGCCAGCTCTCTTAAGGACAGAGGCTATTTTAACTATGGCTACACCTTC.

In this sample, this clone turned up once. This rearrangement joins TRBV10-3 to TRBJ2-1; 8 nucleotides line up with TRBD1. CDR1 ENHRY and CDR2 SYGVKD come from the germline V gene. V trimming: 5 bases; J trimming: 4 bases; junction bases outside the gene matches: 7. CDR3 length equals 15 residues. The CDR3 coding sequence is TGTGCCATCAGTAGGCTGGACAGGGATTACAATGAGCAGTTCTTC. Amino acids: CAISRLDRDYNEQFF.

Only a few counts were recorded for this clone. This chain connects TRBV5-1 to TRBJ2-3; 13 nucleotides line up with TRBD2. This CDR3 has 16 amino acids. With 3 bases clipped from V and 3 bases from J, the junction kept 4 bases outside the gene matches. From germline, CDR1 is SGHRS and CDR2 YFSETQ. CDR3 in amino acids: CASSSGLAGVTDTQYF. Written as DNA, the CDR3 is TGCGCCAGCAGCTCCGGACTAGCGGGGGTAACAGATACGCAGTATTTT. Supplemented by reference TRBV5-1 and TRBJ2-3, the full variable domain reads KAGVTQTPRYLIKTRGQQVTLSCSPISGHRSVSWYQQTPGQGLQFLFEYFSETQRNKGNFPGRFSGRQFSNSRSEMNVSTLELGDSALYLCASSSGLAGVTDTQYFGPGTRLTVL.

Here the CDR3 reads CASSLVTGSSGNTIYF. CDR3 nucleotide sequence: TGTGCCAGCAGCTTAGTAACAGGATCCTCCGGAAACACCATATATTTT. This chain uses TRBV7-6 with TRBJ1-3; D is possibly TRBD1 (5 bases). The length of the CDR3 is 16 residues. CDR1 SGHVS and CDR2 FNYEAQ come from the germline V gene. The V end lost 1 base, the J end lost 4 bases, and 14 bases lay between the germline ends.

V and J are TRBV4-3 and TRBJ1-6, with D perhaps matching TRBD1 (5 bases). The germline V gene has CDR1 LGHNA and CDR2 YSLEER. The CDR3 totals 15 residues. V lost 0 bases and J 9 bases, leaving 12 bases between the germline ends. The CDR3 region is CASSQDRGFISPLHF. CDR3 nucleotide sequence: TGCGCCAGCAGCCAAGATCGGGGGTTTATTTCACCCCTCCACTTT.

The rearrangement joins TRBV27 to TRBJ2-7; TRBD2 might be the D (5 bases). Germline values: CDR1 MNHEY, CDR2 SMNVEV (reference sequence). CDR3 length equals 14 residues. Trimming pared 1 base from V and 3 bases from J, leaving 10 bases between. CDR3 in DNA: TGTGCCAGCAGTTTATTCGGGGAGATCTACGAGCAGTACTTC. As protein: CASSLFGEIYEQYF.

This chain connects TRBV6-1 to TRBJ2-7, with 7 bases identical to TRBD1. V gave up 3 bases and J gave up 2 bases; unmatched junction bases: 4. The length of the CDR3 is 14 residues. From germline, CDR1 is MNHNS and CDR2 SASEGT. The CDR3 loop reads CASSEMGQTYEQYF. CDR3 coding DNA: TGTGCCAGCAGTGAGATGGGACAGACCTACGAGCAGTACTTC.

The rearrangement links TRBV2 to TRBJ2-7; the D gene is possibly TRBD1 (7 bases). V dropped 4 bases and J dropped 5 bases, with 18 bases sitting between them. Germline V gene data show CDR1 as SNHLY and CDR2 as FYNNEI. The CDR3 runs 15 residues. The CDR3, as DNA: TGTGCCAGCAGTGTTACGGCAGGGGGGTACAACGAGCAGTACTTC. Amino acids: CASSVTAGGYNEQYF.

The chain recombines TRBV28 with TRBJ2-7; TRBD1 matches 9 bases. The trim removed 7 bases at V and 0 bases at J, leaving 7 bases unmatched. The CDR3 contains 15 residues. CDR1 is MDHEN and CDR2 is SYDVKM in the germline V gene. The CDR3 coding sequence is TGTGCCAGCACAACCGGGACAGGGACCTCCTACGAGCAGTACTTC. The encoded protein is CASTTGTGTSYEQYF.

The chain carries TRBV19 and TRBJ1-3; no definite D call. V was shortened by 8 bases and J by 0 bases, with 5 bases between the two germline ends. The CDR3 has 12 amino acids. The germline CDR1 and CDR2 sequences are LNHDA and SQIVND (reference sequence). The CDR3 spells CASWSSGNTIYF. The DNA for the CDR3 is TGTGCCAGTTGGAGCTCTGGAAACACCATATATTTT. Full variable domain (rest looked up from reference TRBV19 and TRBJ1-3): DGGITQSPKYLFRKEGQNVTLSCEQNLNHDAMYWYRQDPGQGLRLIYYSQIVNDFQKGDIAEGYSVSREKKESFPLTVTSAQKNPTAFYLCASWSSGNTIYFGEGSWLTVV.

This clone was seen only once. The J gene is TRBJ2-3, the V gene TRBV24-1, with D possibly TRBD2 on 6 matching bases. Germline CDR1 KGHDR, CDR2 SFDVKD. This CDR3 is 16 amino acids long. V lost 0 bases and J lost 2, with 11 bases in between. CDR3 protein: CATSDLYGGDTDTQYF. The DNA for the CDR3 is TGTGCCACCAGTGATTTGTATGGAGGGGACACAGATACGCAGTATTTT.